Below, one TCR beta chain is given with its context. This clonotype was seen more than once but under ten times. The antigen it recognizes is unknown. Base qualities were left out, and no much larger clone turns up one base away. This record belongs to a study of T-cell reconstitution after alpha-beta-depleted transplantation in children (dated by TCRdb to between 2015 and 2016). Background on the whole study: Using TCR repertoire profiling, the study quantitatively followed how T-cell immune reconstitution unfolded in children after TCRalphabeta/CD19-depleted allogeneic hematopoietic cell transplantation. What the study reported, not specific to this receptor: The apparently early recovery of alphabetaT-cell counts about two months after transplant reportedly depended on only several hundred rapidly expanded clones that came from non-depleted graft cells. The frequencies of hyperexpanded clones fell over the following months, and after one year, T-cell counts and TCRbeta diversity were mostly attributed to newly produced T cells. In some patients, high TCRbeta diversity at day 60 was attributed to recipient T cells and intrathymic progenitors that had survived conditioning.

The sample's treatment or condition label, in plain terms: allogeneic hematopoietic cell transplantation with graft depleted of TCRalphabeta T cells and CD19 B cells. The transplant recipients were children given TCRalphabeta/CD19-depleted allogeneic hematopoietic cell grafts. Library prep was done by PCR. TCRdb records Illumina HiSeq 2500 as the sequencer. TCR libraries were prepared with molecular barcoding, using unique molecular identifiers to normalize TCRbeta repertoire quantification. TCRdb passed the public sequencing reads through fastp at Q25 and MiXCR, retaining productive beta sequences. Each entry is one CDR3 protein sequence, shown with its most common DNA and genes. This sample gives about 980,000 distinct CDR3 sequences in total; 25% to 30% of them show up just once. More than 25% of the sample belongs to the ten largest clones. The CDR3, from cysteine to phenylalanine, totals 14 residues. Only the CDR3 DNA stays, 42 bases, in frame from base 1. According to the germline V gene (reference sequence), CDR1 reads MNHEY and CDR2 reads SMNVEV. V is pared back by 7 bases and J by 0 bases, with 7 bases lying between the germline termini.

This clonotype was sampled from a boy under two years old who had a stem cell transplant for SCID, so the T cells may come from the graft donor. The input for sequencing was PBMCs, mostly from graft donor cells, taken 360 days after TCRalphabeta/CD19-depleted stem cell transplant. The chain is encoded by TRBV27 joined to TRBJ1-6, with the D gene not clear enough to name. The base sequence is TGTGCCAGCACCCTCAACTCCTATAATTCACCCCTCCACTTT. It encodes CASTLNSYNSPLHF.